This TCR beta chain is from a study of T-cell reconstitution after alpha-beta-depleted transplantation in children. The V end was cut by 2 bases, the J end by 6 bases, with 11 bases between. The germline CDR1 and CDR2 sequences are SQVTM and ANQGSEA. The CDR3 spans 13 residues. Unique molecular identifiers were built into the TCRbeta library. TCRdb re-called the PCR reads through MiXCR, storing one row per CDR3 protein. The table includes around 530,000 distinct CDR3 sequences, approximately 30% detected once. This clonotype came up once. The sequences come from PBMCs from the stem cell graft donor, collected from the stem cell graft. The receptor comes from a human donor who donated a stem cell graft to a child with aplastic anemia. The chain uses TRBV29-1 and TRBJ1-5; D gene unclear. The CDR3 sequence is CSVEFANGQPQHF. CDR3 bases: TGCAGCGTTGAATTCGCGAACGGTCAGCCCCAGCATTTT.